The TCR beta chain described here comes from a study of Ad26.COV2.S vaccination and SARS-CoV-2 variants. About the study: Participant was drawn from the COV1001 Ad26.COV2.S trial arm. The authors gave Ad26.COV2.S intramuscularly, either once or twice 56 days apart.

The V gene lost 4 bases and the J gene lost 6 bases, with 17 bases spanning the gap. Germline V gives CDR1 SGHRS, CDR2 YFSETQ. This CDR3 is 15 amino acids long. This clone was seen only once. What it binds is not known. The sample's treatment: around 19 received Ad26.COV2.S at low or high dose, single or two shots; several received placebo; per-sample allocation not given. Specimen acquisition occurred on day 63 following the initial vaccine or placebo injection. General study points: Breadth and depth estimates from TCRs may understate total T cell responses.

Sequencing was performed with immunoSEQ multiplex PCR; in TCRdb, only in-frame clones are kept and a portion is missing. The sample has about 350,000 clones; 80% to 90% are singletons. The rearrangement links TRBV5-1 to TRBJ2-1; maybe TRBD1 (6 bases). The clonotype originates from a person aged 18-65 years who received the Ad26.COV2.S COVID-19 vaccine or a placebo. This material consisted of peripheral blood, taken in a trial of Ad26.COV2.S vaccine versus placebo. For the CDR3, the DNA is TGCGCCAGCAGCCCCTTTGACAGGAGCCTCAATGAGCAGTTCTTC. This sequence encodes CASSPFDRSLNEQFF.